This passage covers 13 T cell receptor beta chains from one sample sequenced in a study of T cell responses to AZD1222 COVID-19 vaccine. The repertoire was sequenced with immunoSEQ multiplex PCR; TCRdb's copy has only in-frame clones and lacks some. The sample records 95,000 to 130,000 clones, 92% being singletons. Sequencing used peripheral blood, obtained 28 days after the second AZD1222 dose. The receptors shown here come from an adult who received the AZD1222 COVID-19 vaccine.

The gene calls are TRBV4-1 and TRBJ1-2; the D gene is possibly TRBD1 (6 bases). V was shortened by 2 bases and J by 3 bases, with 16 bases between the two germline ends. Germline-derived CDR1 and CDR2 are MGHRA and YSYEKL. The CDR3 has 16 amino acids. The CDR3 coding sequence is TGCGCCAGCAGCCAAAGATACAGGGAGGGCTACTATGGCTACACCTTC. Its protein is CASSQRYREGYYGYTF.

This clone was seen only once. The chain recombines TRBV11-1 with TRBJ2-3, with D perhaps matching TRBD1 (5 bases). Trimming left V 1 base short and J 6 bases short, with 14 bases between. The CDR3 loop spans 15 amino acids. Germline lookup yields CDR1 SGHAT and CDR2 FQDESV (reference sequence). The CDR3 reads CASSLGGGSGDTQYF. CDR3 coding DNA: TGTGCCAGCAGCTTAGGGGGCGGATCAGGGGATACGCAGTATTTT.

The chain uses TRBV5-5 and TRBJ2-6; tentatively, D is TRBD1 or TRBD2 (5 bases each). CDR1 and CDR2 from the germline V gene are SGHKS and YYEKEE (reference sequence). The CDR3 has 16 amino acids. Between the trimmed V and J ends, which lost 0 bases and 1 base, there was a span of 8 bases. DNA for the CDR3: TGTGCCAGCAGCTTGGTCTGGGGGTCTGGGGCCAACGTCCTGACTTTC. Its protein is CASSLVWGSGANVLTF.

This clone was recorded once. DNA for the CDR3: TGTGCCAGCAGACTCAGGGGGACTAGAAGGATGAACACTGAAGCTTTCTTT. It codes for CASRLRGTRRMNTEAFF. This chain links TRBV28 with TRBJ1-1, with 7 bases aligning to TRBD1. The germline gives CDR1 MDHEN, CDR2 SYDVKM. Trimming at V came to 6 bases and at J to 0 bases, leaving 13 bases not matched to a gene. This CDR3 comprises 17 residues.

This clone came up a few times. The rearrangement uses TRBV28 and TRBJ1-2; possible D gene TRBD1, 5 bases. Germline CDR1 MDHEN, CDR2 SYDVKM. The CDR3 extends over 13 amino acids. Trimming left V 3 bases short and J 0 bases short, with 5 bases between. The CDR3 sequence: CASSLDTNYGYTF. Written as DNA, the CDR3 is TGTGCCAGCAGTTTGGACACTAACTATGGCTACACCTTC.

The chain uses TRBV5-5 and TRBJ1-4; tentative D call: TRBD1 (5 bases). The CDR3 totals 15 residues. Between the trimmed V and J ends, which lost 4 bases and 3 bases, there was a span of 13 bases. Germline CDR1 is SGHKS and CDR2 is YYEKEE (reference sequence). CDR3 nucleotides: TGTGCCAGCAGCGTAGGGACGGCTCCTAATGAAAAACTGTTTTTT. Amino acids: CASSVGTAPNEKLFF. The full variable domain, with the rest looked up from reference TRBV5-5 and TRBJ1-4, is DAGVTQSPTHLIKTRGQQVTLRCSPISGHKSVSWYQQVLGQGPQFIFQYYEKEERGRGNFPDRFSARQFPNYSSELNVNALLLGDSALYLCASSVGTAPNEKLFFGSGTQLSVL.

This chain joins TRBV10-2 and TRBJ1-1; D is unclear. The V gene lost 5 bases and the J gene lost 1 base, with 5 bases spanning the gap. Germline values: CDR1 WSHSY, CDR2 SAAADI. The CDR3 length is 12 residues. The CDR3 protein is CASSNRNTEAFF. The CDR3 nucleotides are TGCGCCAGCAGTAACAGGAACACTGAAGCTTTCTTT.

The chain links TRBV5-1 to TRBJ2-6; 7 bases line up with TRBD2. V gave up 6 bases and J gave up 3 bases; unmatched junction bases: 15. Germline V CDR1 and CDR2: SGHRS, YFSETQ. This CDR3 is 18 amino acids long. The CDR3 DNA reads as TGCGCCAGCACCACAATCCTAGTGGCGGGGGTTGGGGCCAACGTCCTGACTTTC. Residues: CASTTILVAGVGANVLTF.

The gene calls are TRBV23-1 and TRBJ1-5; tentatively, D is TRBD1 (6 bases). TRBV23-1 carries the ORF label, with uncertain function. This CDR3 is built from 19 residues. The V end lost 7 bases, the J end lost 9 bases, and 34 bases lay between the germline ends. CDR3 in DNA: TGCGCCAGCACCCGAGGGTACCCCGCGGGACAAAGGGGCCTCAGGCCCCAGCATTTT. Amino acid sequence: CASTRGYPAGQRGLRPQHF.

The V gene is TRBV7-2, the J gene TRBJ2-7, with 12 bases lining up with TRBD2. Trimming cost V 6 bases and J 4 bases; bases outside gene matches: 10. From germline, CDR1 is SGHTA and CDR2 FQGNSA. This CDR3 spans 16 amino acids. CDR3 bases: TGTGCCAGCAGAATCCCCGGGACTAGCGGGTGGTACGAGCAGTACTTC. Its translation is CASRIPGTSGWYEQYF.

The J gene is TRBJ2-5, the V gene TRBV10-2; perhaps TRBD2 as D (6 bases). The length of the CDR3 is 12 residues. The V end was cut by 7 bases, the J end by 5 bases, with 11 bases between. Germline CDR1 and CDR2: WSHSY and SAAADI. The CDR3 coding sequence is TGCGCCAGCATGGACTACGGGGAGACCCAGTACTTC. Translation: CASMDYGETQYF.

The chain couples TRBV28 to TRBJ1-3; D remains ambiguous. This CDR3 comprises 16 residues. The V gene lost 6 bases and the J gene lost 0 bases, with 15 bases spanning the gap. CDR1 is MDHEN, CDR2 SYDVKM, per germline. The DNA for the CDR3 is TGTGCCAGCAGGACTTCCCGGGTTGTCTCTGGAAACACCATATATTTT. Residues: CASRTSRVVSGNTIYF.

The chain links TRBV2 to TRBJ2-1; D tentatively fits TRBD1 or TRBD2 (5 bases each). Germline V gene lookup returns CDR1 SNHLY and CDR2 FYNNEI. The CDR3 consists of 15 residues. The V gene lost 3 bases and the J gene lost 10 bases, with 19 bases spanning the gap. The CDR3 spells CASSDGLYQGNEQFF. The DNA of the CDR3 is TGTGCCAGCAGTGATGGACTGTACCAGGGAAACGAGCAGTTCTTC.